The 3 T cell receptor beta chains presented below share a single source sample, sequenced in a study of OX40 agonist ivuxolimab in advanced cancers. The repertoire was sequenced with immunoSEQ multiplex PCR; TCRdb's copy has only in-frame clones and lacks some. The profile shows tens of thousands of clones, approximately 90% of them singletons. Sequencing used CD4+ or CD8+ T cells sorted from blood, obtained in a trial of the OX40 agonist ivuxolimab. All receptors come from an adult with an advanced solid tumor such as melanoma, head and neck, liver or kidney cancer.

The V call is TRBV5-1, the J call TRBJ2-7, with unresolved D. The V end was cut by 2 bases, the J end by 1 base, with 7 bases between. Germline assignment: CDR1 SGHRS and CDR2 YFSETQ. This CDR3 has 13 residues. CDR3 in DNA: TGCGCCAGCAGCTTTAGACGGTCCTACGAGCAGTACTTC. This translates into CASSFRRSYEQYF.

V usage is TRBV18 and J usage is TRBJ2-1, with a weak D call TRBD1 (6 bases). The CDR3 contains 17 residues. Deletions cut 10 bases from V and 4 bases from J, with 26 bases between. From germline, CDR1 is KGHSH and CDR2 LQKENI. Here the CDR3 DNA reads TGTGCCACTGAGCCGGGACACAAGATTGTGGGGTACAATGAGCAGTTCTTC. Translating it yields CATEPGHKIVGYNEQFF.

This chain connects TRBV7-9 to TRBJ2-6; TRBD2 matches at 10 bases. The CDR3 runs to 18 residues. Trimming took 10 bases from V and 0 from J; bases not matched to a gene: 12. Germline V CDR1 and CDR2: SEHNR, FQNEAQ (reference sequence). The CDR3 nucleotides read TGTGCCACAATCTTAGCGGGAGGACGACTCTCTGGGGCCAACGTCCTGACTTTC. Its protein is CATILAGGRLSGANVLTF.